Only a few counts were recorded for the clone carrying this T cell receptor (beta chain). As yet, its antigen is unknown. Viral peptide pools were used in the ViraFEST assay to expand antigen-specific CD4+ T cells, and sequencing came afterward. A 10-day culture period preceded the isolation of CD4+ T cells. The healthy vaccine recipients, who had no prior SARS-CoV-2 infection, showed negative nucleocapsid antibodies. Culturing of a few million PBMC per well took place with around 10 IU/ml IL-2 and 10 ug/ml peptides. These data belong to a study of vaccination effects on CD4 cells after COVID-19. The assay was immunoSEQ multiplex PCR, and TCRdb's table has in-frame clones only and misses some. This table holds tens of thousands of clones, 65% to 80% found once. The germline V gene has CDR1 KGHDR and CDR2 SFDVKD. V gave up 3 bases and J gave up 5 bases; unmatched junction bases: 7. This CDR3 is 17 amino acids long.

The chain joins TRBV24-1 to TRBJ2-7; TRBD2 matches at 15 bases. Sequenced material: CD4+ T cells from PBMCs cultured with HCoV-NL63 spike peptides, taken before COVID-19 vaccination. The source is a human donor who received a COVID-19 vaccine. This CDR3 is CATSDPGTSGGLHEQYF. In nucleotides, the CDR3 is TGTGCCACCAGTGATCCTGGGACTAGCGGGGGGTTGCACGAGCAGTACTTC.